This TCR beta chain came from a study of OX40 agonist ivuxolimab in advanced cancers. Only in-frame clones appear in the TCRdb table, and some are missing; sequencing was by immunoSEQ multiplex PCR. The sample records 86,000 or so clones, around 94% being singletons. Germline CDR1 and CDR2: MDHEN and SYDVKM. The junction had 1 base not matched to a gene; V was cut back by 4 bases and J by 0 bases. The CDR3 spans 14 residues. The chain joins TRBV28 to TRBJ1-2; 8 nucleotides agree with TRBD1. Sequenced here: CD4+ or CD8+ T cells sorted from blood, sampled in a trial of the OX40 agonist ivuxolimab. This sequence originates from an adult with an advanced solid tumor such as melanoma, head and neck, liver or kidney cancer. CDR3 DNA: TGTGCCAGCAGTTCGGGACAGGCTAACTATGGCTACACCTTC. Its protein product is CASSSGQANYGYTF.